The rows below give T cell receptor beta chains drawn from one sample of a study of cytomegalovirus exposure and HLA in healthy donors. Sequencing used immunoSEQ multiplex PCR; TCRdb keeps in-frame clones, though not all of them. Of about 96,000 clones listed, roughly 80% were seen once; the top ten hold around 6.6%. The specimen sequenced was PBMCs. These receptors were taken from a man in his forties or fifties in good health and CMV-seropositive. The CDR3 runs from the conserved cysteine through the conserved F or W. D genes are given only for firm matches. Expanded clones are given a class, and other clones once, few, many or no size at all.

abundance: once
j_gene: TRBJ2-2
v_gene: TRBV4-2
d_gene: -
CDR3nt: TGTGCCAGCAGCCAAGATTCCCAGAACACCGGGGAGCTGTTTTTT
CDR3aa: CASSQDSQNTGELFF

abundance: -
j_gene: TRBJ1-2
v_gene: TRBV9
d_gene: -
CDR3nt: TGTGCCAGCAGCGTAGAACAGGGCAATGGCTACACCTTC
CDR3aa: CASSVEQGNGYTF

abundance: -
j_gene: TRBJ1-1
v_gene: TRBV7-2
d_gene: -
CDR3nt: TGTGCCAGCAGCTTATGGCAGGGGAACACTGAAGCTTTCTTT
CDR3aa: CASSLWQGNTEAFF

abundance: -
j_gene: TRBJ2-1
v_gene: TRBV12-5
d_gene: -
CDR3nt: TGTGCTAGTGGGTCAGGGGGGTTCAACAATGAGCAGTTCTTC
CDR3aa: CASGSGGFNNEQFF

abundance: -
j_gene: TRBJ1-5
v_gene: TRBV4-3
d_gene: TRBD1
CDR3nt: TGCGCCAGCAGCCAAGGGACAGGGGGCATTCAGCCCCAGCATTTT
CDR3aa: CASSQGTGGIQPQHF

abundance: -
j_gene: TRBJ2-7
v_gene: TRBV5-6
d_gene: TRBD2
CDR3nt: TGTGCCAGCAGCGAAAGTCTAGCGGGGACCGAGCAGTACTTC
CDR3aa: CASSESLAGTEQYF

abundance: -
j_gene: TRBJ2-7
v_gene: TRBV18
d_gene: -
CDR3nt: TGTGCCAGCTCACTAGAGGGTGGTTCGTACGAGCAGTACTTC
CDR3aa: CASSLEGGSYEQYF

abundance: -
j_gene: TRBJ1-5
v_gene: TRBV7-2
d_gene: -
CDR3nt: TGTGCCAGCAGTGGAGAAGGAAGCAATCAGCCCCAGCATTTT
CDR3aa: CASSGEGSNQPQHF

abundance: -
j_gene: TRBJ1-1
v_gene: TRBV6-6
d_gene: TRBD1
CDR3nt: TGTGCCAGCAGTACCACAGGGGGTAGGGCTGAAGCTTTCTTT
CDR3aa: CASSTTGGRAEAFF

abundance: -
j_gene: TRBJ2-7
v_gene: TRBV7-8
d_gene: -
CDR3nt: TGTGCCAGCAGCTTCCAGATCGAGCAGTACTTC
CDR3aa: CASSFQIEQYF

abundance: -
j_gene: TRBJ2-3
v_gene: TRBV2
d_gene: -
CDR3nt: TGTGCCATAAGCGGGCAGGGTGTGGATACGCAGTATTTT
CDR3aa: CAISGQGVDTQYF